This TCR beta chain stems from a study of read filtering for tumor transcriptome and immune sequencing. Study-wide results and caveats: The sorted CD138-negative fraction was a mixed bone marrow immune population, not purified T cells.

Comment on this clonotype: As yet, its antigen is unknown. An end of the junction does not agree with germline; a read error may underlie this.

CDR1 is SNHLY, CDR2 FYNNEI, per germline. The CDR3 is 14 residues long. Molecular barcoded adaptors covering alpha/delta and beta/gamma chains were used on about 390 ng RNA. TCRdb re-analysed the reads in MiXCR, keeping a single row per CDR3 protein. The sample records about 57,000 distinct CDR3 sequences, roughly 20% being singletons. The origin of this receptor is a donor aged 40 or older with multiple myeloma. This chain uses TRBV2 with TRBJ2-1; a weak D match, TRBD2 (7 bases). The specimen sequenced was a population of CD138-negative cells sorted from bone marrow. For the CDR3, the DNA is TGTGCCAGCAGTGGCGGGGGCTGGGACAACGAGCAGTTCTTC. Translated: CASSGGGWDNEQFF. Full variable domain (remainder filled in from reference TRBV2 and TRBJ2-1): EPEVTQTPSHQVTQMGQEVILRCVPISNHLYFYWYRQILGQKVEFLVSFYNNEISEKSEIFDDQFSVERPDGSNFTLKIRSTKLEDSAMYFCASSGGGWDNEQFFGPGTRLTVL.